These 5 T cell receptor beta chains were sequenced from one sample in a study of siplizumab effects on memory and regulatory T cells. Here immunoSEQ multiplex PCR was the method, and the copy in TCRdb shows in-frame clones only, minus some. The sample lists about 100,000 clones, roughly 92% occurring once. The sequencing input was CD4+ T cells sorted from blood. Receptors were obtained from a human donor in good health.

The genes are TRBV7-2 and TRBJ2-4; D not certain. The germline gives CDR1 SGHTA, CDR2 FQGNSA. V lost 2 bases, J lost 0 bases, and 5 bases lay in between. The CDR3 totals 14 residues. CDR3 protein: CASSLTAAKNIQYF. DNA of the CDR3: TGTGCCAGCAGCTTAACTGCAGCCAAAAACATTCAGTACTTC.

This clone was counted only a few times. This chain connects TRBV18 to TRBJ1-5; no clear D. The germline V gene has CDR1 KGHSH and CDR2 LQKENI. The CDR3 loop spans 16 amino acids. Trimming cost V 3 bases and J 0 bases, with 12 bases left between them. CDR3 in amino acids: CASSPSGVGSNQPQHF. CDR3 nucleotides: TGTGCCAGCTCACCGTCTGGGGTCGGTAGCAATCAGCCCCAGCATTTT.

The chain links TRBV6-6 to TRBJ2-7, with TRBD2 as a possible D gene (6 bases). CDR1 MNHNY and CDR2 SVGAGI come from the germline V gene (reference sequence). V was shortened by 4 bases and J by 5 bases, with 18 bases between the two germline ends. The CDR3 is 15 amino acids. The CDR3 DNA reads TGTGCCAGCAGTTCGTTCGGGGGTGACCCCCACGAGCAGTACTTC. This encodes CASSSFGGDPHEQYF.

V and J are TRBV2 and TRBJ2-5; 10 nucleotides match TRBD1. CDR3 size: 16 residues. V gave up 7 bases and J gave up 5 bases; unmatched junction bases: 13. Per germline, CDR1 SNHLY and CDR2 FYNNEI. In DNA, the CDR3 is TGTGCCAGCATCGAGGGAGGGACAGGGGTTTCCGAGACCCAGTACTTC. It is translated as CASIEGGTGVSETQYF. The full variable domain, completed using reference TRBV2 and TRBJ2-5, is EPEVTQTPSHQVTQMGQEVILRCVPISNHLYFYWYRQILGQKVEFLVSFYNNEISEKSEIFDDQFSVERPDGSNFTLKIRSTKLEDSAMYFCASIEGGTGVSETQYFGPGTRLLVL.

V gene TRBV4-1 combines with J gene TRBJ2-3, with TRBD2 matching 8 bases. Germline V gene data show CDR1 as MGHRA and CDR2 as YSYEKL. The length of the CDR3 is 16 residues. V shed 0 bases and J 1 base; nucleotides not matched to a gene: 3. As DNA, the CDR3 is TGCGCCAGCAGCCAAGAAGGTAGCGGGGGCACAGATACGCAGTATTTT. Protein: CASSQEGSGGTDTQYF.